The rows below give T cell receptor beta chains drawn from one sample of a study of CD8+ T cells in alopecia areata. Data came from immunoSEQ multiplex PCR; TCRdb stores just in-frame clones and leaves some out. The sample lists 150,000 to 200,000 clones; roughly 60% were seen once. The sample was CD4+ T cells sorted from blood, taken at week 0. The receptors here all came from a human donor with alopecia areata. The CDR3 runs from the conserved cysteine through the conserved F or W. A D gene is named only where the DNA matches it firmly. Only part of the rows carry a size: once, few, many, or a class if the clone is expanded.

V gene	clone size	J gene	D gene	CDR3 DNA	CDR3 protein
TRBV5-1	-	TRBJ2-3	TRBD2	TGCGCCAGCAGCCAGCACGGGGGGAGCGTTACGCAGTATTTT	CASSQHGGSVTQYF
TRBV29-1	-	TRBJ2-7	-	TGCAGCGCCGAAACCGAACAGGTCGACGAGCAGTACTTC	CSAETEQVDEQYF
TRBV7-9	-	TRBJ2-5	TRBD1	TGTGCCAGCAGCCAAGGACAGGGCTATGAGACCCAGTACTTC	CASSQGQGYETQYF
TRBV29-1	-	TRBJ1-5	-	TGCAGCGTTGTGGGGGATAGCAATCAGCCCCAGCATTTT	CSVVGDSNQPQHF
TRBV7-2	-	TRBJ1-2	-	TGTGCCAGCAGCTCCCGGGCGGGGCCCACTAACTATGGCTACACCTTC	CASSSRAGPTNYGYTF
TRBV19	-	TRBJ1-1	TRBD1	TGTGCCAGTAGTCTGGACAGGGACACTGAAGCTTTCTTT	CASSLDRDTEAFF
TRBV4-3	many	TRBJ1-6	TRBD1	TGCGCCAGCAGCCAAGATCACAGGGGAAGTAGGAATTCACCCCTCCACTTT	CASSQDHRGSRNSPLHF
TRBV30	-	TRBJ1-2	-	TGTGCCTGTCTTAGGCCTAACTATGGCTACACCTTC	CACLRPNYGYTF
TRBV4-2	-	TRBJ2-4	TRBD1	TGTGCCAGCAGCCAAGATGGACAGGGAGGAACCAAAAACATTCAGTACTTC	CASSQDGQGGTKNIQYF
TRBV11-2	few	TRBJ2-5	TRBD2	TGTGCCAGCAACACACTAGGCCGGGGGGGCCAAGAGACCCAGTACTTC	CASNTLGRGGQETQYF
TRBV25-1	-	TRBJ1-2	TRBD1	TGTGCCAGCAGTGATGCCGGGACAGGGGTCCATGGCTACACCTTC	CASSDAGTGVHGYTF
TRBV11-3	-	TRBJ2-3	-	TGTGCCAGCAGCTCCCTCAATCGGTGGGACAAGGGGACAGATACGCAGTATTTT	CASSSLNRWDKGTDTQYF
TRBV5-6	once	TRBJ2-5	TRBD1	TGTGCCAGCAGCTTGGTAGGGGCAGGGGGATTGGAGACCCAGAACTTC	CASSLVGAGGLETQNF
TRBV5-1	-	TRBJ2-1	TRBD1	TGCGCCAGCAGCTTGGCGACAGGGGACGATGAGCAGTTCTTC	CASSLATGDDEQFF
TRBV29-1	-	TRBJ1-2	-	TGCAGCGTTGAAGATCAACAGGGACGGTATGGCTACACCTTC	CSVEDQQGRYGYTF
TRBV30	-	TRBJ1-2	-	TGTGCCTGGAGGTCTGCCGGGACACCTTACTATGGCTACACCTTC	CAWRSAGTPYYGYTF
TRBV6-5	-	TRBJ2-3	-	TGTGCCAGCAGTTATTCAGGTGATGGTGATACGCAGTATTTT	CASSYSGDGDTQYF
TRBV29-1	-	TRBJ1-1	-	TGCAGCGTTGTTCGAGGGCTTTCTGAAGCTTTCTTT	CSVVRGLSEAFF
TRBV29-1	-	TRBJ2-7	-	TGCAGCGTTGAAGGCCACACGCGGGAGCAGTACTTC	CSVEGHTREQYF
TRBV29-1	-	TRBJ2-3	TRBD2	TGCAGCGTTGACCGAAGGACTAGCGGGGTAGACACAGATACGCAGTATTTT	CSVDRRTSGVDTDTQYF
TRBV29-1	-	TRBJ2-1	-	TGCAGCTTCTTGGGAAGGGATTCCCTCAATGAGCAGTTCTTC	CSFLGRDSLNEQFF
TRBV5-6	-	TRBJ1-2	-	TGTGCCAGCAGCTTGGCCTGGGCTGGCTACACCTTC	CASSLAWAGYTF